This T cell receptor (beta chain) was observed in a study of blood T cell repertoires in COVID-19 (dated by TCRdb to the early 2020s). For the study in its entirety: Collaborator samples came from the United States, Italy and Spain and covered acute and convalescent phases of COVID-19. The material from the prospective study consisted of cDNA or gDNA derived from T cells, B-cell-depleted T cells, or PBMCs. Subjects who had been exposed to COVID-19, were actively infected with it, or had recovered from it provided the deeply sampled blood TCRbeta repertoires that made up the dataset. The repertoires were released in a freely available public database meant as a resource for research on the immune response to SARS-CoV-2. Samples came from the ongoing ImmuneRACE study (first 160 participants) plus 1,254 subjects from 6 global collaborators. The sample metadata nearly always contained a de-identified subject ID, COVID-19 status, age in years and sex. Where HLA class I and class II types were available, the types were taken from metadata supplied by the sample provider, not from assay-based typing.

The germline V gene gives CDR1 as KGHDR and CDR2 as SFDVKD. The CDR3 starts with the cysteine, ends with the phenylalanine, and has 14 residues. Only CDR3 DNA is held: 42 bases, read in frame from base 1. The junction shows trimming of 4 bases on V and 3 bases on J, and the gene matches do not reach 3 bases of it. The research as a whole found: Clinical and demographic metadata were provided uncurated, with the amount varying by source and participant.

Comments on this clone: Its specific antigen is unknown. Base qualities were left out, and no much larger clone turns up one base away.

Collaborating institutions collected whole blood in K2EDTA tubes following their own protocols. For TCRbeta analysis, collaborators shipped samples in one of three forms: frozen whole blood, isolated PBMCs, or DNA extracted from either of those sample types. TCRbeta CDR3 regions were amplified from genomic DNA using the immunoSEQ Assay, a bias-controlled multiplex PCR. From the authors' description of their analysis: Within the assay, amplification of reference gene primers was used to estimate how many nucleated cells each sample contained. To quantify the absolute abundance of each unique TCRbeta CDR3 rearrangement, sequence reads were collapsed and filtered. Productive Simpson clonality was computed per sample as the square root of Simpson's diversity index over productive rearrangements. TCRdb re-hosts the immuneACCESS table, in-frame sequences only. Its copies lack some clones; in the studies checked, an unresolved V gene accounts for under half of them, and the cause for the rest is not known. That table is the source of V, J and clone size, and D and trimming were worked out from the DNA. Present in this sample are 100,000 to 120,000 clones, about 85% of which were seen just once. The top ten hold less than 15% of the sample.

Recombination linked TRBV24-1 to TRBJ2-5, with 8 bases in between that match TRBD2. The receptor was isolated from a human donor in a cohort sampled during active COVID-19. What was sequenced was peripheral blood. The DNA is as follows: TGTGCCACCAGTGACGCACTAGCGGAAGAGACCCAGTACTTC. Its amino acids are CATSDALAEETQYF.